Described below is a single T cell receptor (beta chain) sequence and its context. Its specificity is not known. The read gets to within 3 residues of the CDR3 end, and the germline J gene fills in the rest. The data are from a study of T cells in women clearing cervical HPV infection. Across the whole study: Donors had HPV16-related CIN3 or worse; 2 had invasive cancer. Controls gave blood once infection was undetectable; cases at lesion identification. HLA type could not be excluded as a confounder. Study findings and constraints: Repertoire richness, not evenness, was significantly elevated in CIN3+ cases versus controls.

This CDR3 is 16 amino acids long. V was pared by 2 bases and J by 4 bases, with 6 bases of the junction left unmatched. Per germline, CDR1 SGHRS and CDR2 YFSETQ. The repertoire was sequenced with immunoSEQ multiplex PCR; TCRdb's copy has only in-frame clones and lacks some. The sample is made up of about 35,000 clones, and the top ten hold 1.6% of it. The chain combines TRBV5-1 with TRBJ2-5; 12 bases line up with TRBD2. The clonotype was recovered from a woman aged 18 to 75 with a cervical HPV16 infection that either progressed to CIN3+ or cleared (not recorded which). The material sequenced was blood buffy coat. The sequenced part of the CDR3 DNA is TGCGCCAGCAGCTTACCTAGCGGGAGGGCTGTAGAGACC. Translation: CASSLPSGRAVET. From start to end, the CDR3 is CASSLPSGRAVETQYF.